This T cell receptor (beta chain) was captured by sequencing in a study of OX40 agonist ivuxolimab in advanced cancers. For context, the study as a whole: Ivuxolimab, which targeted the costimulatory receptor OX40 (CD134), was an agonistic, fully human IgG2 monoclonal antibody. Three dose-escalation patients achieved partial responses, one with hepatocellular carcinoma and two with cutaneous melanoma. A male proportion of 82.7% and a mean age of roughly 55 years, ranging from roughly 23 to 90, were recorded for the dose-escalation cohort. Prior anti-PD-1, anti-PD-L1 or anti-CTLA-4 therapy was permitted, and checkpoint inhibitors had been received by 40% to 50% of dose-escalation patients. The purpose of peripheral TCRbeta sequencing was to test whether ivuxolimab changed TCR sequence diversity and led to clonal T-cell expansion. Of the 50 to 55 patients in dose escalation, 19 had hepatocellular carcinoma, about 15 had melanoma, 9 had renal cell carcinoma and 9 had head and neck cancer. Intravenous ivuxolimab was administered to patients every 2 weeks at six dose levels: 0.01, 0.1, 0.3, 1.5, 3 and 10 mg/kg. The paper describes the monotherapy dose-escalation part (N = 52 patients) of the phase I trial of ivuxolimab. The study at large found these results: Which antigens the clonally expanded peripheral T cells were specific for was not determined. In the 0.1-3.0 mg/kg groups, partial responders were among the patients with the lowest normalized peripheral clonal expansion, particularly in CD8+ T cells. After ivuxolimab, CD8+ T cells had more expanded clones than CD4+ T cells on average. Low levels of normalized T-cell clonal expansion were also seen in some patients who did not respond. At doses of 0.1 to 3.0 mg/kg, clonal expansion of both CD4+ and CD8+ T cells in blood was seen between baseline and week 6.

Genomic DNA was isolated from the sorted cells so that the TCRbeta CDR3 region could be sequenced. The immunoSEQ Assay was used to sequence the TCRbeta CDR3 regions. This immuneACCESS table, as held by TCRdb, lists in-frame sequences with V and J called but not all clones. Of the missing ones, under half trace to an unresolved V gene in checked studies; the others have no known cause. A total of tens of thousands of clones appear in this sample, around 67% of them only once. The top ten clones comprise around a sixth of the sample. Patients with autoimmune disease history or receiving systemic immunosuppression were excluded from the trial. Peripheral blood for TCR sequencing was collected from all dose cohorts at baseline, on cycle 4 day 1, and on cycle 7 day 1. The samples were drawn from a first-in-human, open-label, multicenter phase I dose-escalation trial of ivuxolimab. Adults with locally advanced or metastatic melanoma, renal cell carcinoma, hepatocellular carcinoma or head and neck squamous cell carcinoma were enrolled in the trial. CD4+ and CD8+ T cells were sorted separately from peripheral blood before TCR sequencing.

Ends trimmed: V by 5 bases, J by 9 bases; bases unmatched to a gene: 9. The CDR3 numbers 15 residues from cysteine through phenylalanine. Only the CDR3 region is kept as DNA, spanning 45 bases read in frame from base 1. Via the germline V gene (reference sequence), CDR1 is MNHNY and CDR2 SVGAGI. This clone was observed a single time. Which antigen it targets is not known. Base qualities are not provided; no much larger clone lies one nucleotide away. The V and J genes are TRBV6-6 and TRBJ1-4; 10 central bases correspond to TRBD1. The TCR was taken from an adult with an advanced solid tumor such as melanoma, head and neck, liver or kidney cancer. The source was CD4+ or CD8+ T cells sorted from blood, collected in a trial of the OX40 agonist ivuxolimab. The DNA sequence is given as TGTGCCAGCAGTGCGTCCGGGACAGGGGTGAAAAAACTGTTTTTT. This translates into CASSASGTGVKKLFF.